This T cell receptor beta chain was identified during a study of T-cell memory formation after mild COVID-19. Study observations and caveats: Pre-infection memory contained some responding clones, which suggested that cross-reactive memory had joined.

About this clonotype itself: Its antigen is still unknown.

Trimming took 8 bases from V and 4 from J, leaving 12 bases between them. The CDR3 consists of 13 residues. Germline lookup yields CDR1 MNHEY and CDR2 SMNVEV (reference sequence). TCRdb analysed the 5' RACE reads with MiXCR anew, one entry per CDR3 protein. The table lists fewer than 400,000 distinct CDR3 sequences, over 10% of them singletons. Sequenced material: PBMCs or a T cell subset sorted from them (not recorded which). The receptor comes from a young man who had mild COVID-19 (a few samples of this study predate the infection). Cell type and time point are not known. The chain links TRBV27 to TRBJ2-1; maybe TRBD2 (6 bases). CDR3 coding DNA: TGTGCCAGCGGGGCAGGGAGGTACAATGAGCAGTTCTTC. Protein product: CASGAGRYNEQFF.